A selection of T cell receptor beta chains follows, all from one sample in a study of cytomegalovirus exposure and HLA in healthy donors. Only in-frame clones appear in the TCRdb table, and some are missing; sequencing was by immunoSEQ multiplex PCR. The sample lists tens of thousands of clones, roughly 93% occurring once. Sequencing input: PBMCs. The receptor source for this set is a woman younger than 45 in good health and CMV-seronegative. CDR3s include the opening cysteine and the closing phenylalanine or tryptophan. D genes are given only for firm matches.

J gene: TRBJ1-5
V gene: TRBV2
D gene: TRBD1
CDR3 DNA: TGTGCCAGCAGTGGAACAGGGGTTCAGCCCCAGCATTTT
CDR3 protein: CASSGTGVQPQHF

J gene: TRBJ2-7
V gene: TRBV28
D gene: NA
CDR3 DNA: TGTGCCAGCAGCTCCAACAGGGAATCGTACGAGCAGTACTTC
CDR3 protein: CASSSNRESYEQYF

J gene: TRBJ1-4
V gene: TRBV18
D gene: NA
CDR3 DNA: TGTGCCAGCTCACTCTCCGGACAGAGTAATGAAAAACTGTTTTTT
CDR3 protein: CASSLSGQSNEKLFF

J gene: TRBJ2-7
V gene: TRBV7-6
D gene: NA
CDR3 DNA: TGTGCCAGCAGCTTTGGCGAAGGACAGAGGTACGAGCAGTACTTC
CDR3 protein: CASSFGEGQRYEQYF

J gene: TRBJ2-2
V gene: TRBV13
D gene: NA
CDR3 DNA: TGTGCCAGCAGCTTAGACCCTCTTAGCGATCGGGGAACCGGGGAGCTGTTTTTT
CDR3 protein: CASSLDPLSDRGTGELFF

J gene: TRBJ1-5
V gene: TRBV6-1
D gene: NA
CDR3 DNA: TGTGCCAGCACCCCGGCGGGGGGGCCCAATCAGCCCCAGCATTTT
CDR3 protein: CASTPAGGPNQPQHF

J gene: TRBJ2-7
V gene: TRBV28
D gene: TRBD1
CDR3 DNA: TGTGCCAGCAGGTCCGGGACAGGGGTACGCTACGAGCAGTACTTC
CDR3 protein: CASRSGTGVRYEQYF

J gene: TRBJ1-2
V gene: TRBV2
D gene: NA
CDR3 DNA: TGTGCCAGCAGCGCATCCGGGGGAAACTATGGCTACACCTTC
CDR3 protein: CASSASGGNYGYTF

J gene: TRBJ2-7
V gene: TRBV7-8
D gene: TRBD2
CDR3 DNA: TGTGCCAGCAGCCCATTGGCGGGGGGCTCCTCCTACGAGCAGTACTTC
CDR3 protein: CASSPLAGGSSYEQYF

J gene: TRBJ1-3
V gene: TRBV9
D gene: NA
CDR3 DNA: TGTGCCAGCAGCACCGGACAGGGAAACACCATATATTTT
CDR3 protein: CASSTGQGNTIYF

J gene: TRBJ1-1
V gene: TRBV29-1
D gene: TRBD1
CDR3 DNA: TGCAGCGGGGGGGAACAGGGGATGAACACTGAAGCTTTCTTT
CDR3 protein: CSGGEQGMNTEAFF

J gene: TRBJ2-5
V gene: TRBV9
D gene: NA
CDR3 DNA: TGTGCCAGCAGCCCCCGGGGGGCTAGTAGAGAGACCCAGTACTTC
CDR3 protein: CASSPRGASRETQYF

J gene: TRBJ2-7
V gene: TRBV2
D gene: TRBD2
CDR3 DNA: TGTGCCAGCAATCGATTAGCGGGGGGAAACGAAGAGCAGTACTTC
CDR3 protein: CASNRLAGGNEEQYF

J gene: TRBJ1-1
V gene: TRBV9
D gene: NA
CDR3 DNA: TGTGCCAGCAGCTCTAGCGGGGTTGGGAACACTGAAGCTTTCTTT
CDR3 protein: CASSSSGVGNTEAFF